The subject of this entry is one TCR beta chain. Its antigen target is currently unknown. Per-nucleotide qualities are absent, and no much larger clonotype sits a single base away. The cohort comprised under 700 healthy bone marrow donors. All cohort members were sampled while nominally healthy, although unrecorded immune exposures were likely present. The donor was CMV seropositive and belonged to the group of 250 to 300 seropositive cohort members. A peripheral blood sample was collected from each donor, and TCR beta sequencing was performed on peripheral blood mononuclear cells. The Qiagen DNeasy Blood Extraction Kit was used to extract genomic DNA from the blood cell samples. This sample is drawn from a study of cytomegalovirus exposure and HLA in healthy donors (dated by TCRdb to 2015 to 2018). With regard to the full study: An earlier analysis of approximately 640 of the donors reported about 250 Gb of sequence data and around 110 million unique TCR beta sequences from 150 million to 200 million T cells. Among around 400 genotyped donors of the cohort, an average of approximately 240,000 unique TCR beta nucleotide sequences were sequenced per donor, 15% to 20% of them non-productive. The later analysis used no new phenotypic data to find candidate immune exposures, relying instead on TCR beta sequences and their occurrence across donors. HLA typing included class I and class II loci at four-digit resolution. Every repertoire in the discovery cohort had been generated on one and the same sequencing platform. About 280 gigabases of sequencing data and 91 million or so unique TCR sequences made up an early release that covered approximately 650 HLA-typed donors. Donor age, sex, ethnicity and CMV serostatus were collected together with the repertoire data. A later analysis re-examined previously published TCR beta repertoires from more than 600 donors and added high-resolution HLA genotyping to investigate patterns of TCR occurrence. Genome-wide SNP genotypes for about three fifths of the 666 donors were used in a later genetic analysis, which treated that subset as a discovery cohort. The study was designed to test whether signatures of past pathogen exposure could be identified by cataloging public T cell receptors. Typing coverage differed by locus: A, B, C, DRB1 and DQB1 were typed in about 620-640 donors, DQA1 in about 510, DPA1 in 600 to 610, and DPB1 in just under 490. The study used immunosequencing to profile the T cell repertoires of several hundred subjects and linked those repertoires to cytomegalovirus serostatus. The study combined high-throughput TCR immunosequencing, statistical association of individual TCRs with disease status, and machine learning to predict cytomegalovirus infection status. In an earlier analysis of about 590 of the donors, high-throughput TCR beta sequencing was used to judge whether each TCR beta V gene segment behaved as functional or pseudogenic. Along with the approximately 700-subject first cohort, a separate validation cohort of over a hundred different subjects was used. Of the approximately 370 genotyped donors, less than 90% were placed in the genetic ancestry cluster associated with self-reported Caucasian donors. Four to six DR-DQ haplotypes were handled as single units for association and clustering, since linkage in the cohort was strong. Summary of the overall study and its limitations: In a later analysis, 16,951 TCR beta sequences were associated with specific HLA alleles at a false discovery rate of 0.05. In vitro tests confirmed that three of the cytomegalovirus-associated TCR beta chains recognize cytomegalovirus antigens. Some IMGT-functional V segments, including TRBV6-2 and TRBV6-3, could not be distinguished by the 87-base-pair reads and were therefore excluded. Immune exposure information for the cohort was limited to CMV serostatus. An association between a missense DCLRE1C variant and V-gene and J-gene trimming of TCR beta chains was found in a later genetic analysis and replicated in an independent cohort. Linkage disequilibrium might explain the correlated functional status among segregating V segments, but an unknown experimental factor could not be excluded. Sequencing depth was assumed to be roughly uniform across donors in the presence/absence analyses, though that assumption may not hold. In a later analysis, HLA-associated TCR beta chains were found to be more clonally expanded and to have lower generation probabilities than equally common non-associated chains. Because HLA typing was unavailable for some donors at each locus, only the typed subset was used in association tests. The authors suggested that the approach could potentially be generalized to other disease states and immunological phenotypes. While some public TCRs were present in many individuals, most TCR sequences turned up only very rarely across donors. In the study, 150 to 200 TCR beta chains were listed as associated with cytomegalovirus. Cytomegalovirus status was reported to be diagnosed by the classifier with high specificity and sensitivity in both the original and validation cohorts. In a later analysis, several top co-occurrence clusters were reported to appear linked to parvovirus B19, influenza, CMV and Epstein-Barr virus. A later analysis found that TCR association rates varied across HLA loci, with DRB1 alleles showing the most associated TCRs and HLA-C alleles the fewest. According to a later genetic analysis, donors in an Asian-associated ancestry cluster had fewer N-insertions in productive TCRs than the approximately 690-donor mean. The sequencing pipeline was judged likely to have produced a cluster of highly shared sequence variants as a technical artifact. A later analysis found that most CMV-associated TCR beta chains appeared HLA-restricted, with HLA associations seemingly driven largely by CMV exposure. When HLA alleles, especially DR and DQ, strongly co-occurred, TCR associations were difficult to assign to individual alleles. Broadly in line with IMGT annotations, most TCR beta V segments showed up in productive rearrangements about 87% or about 30% of the time in an earlier analysis of 587 of the donors. Around 16 rarely observed V segments, including chromosome 9 orphons, were excluded from the earlier analysis of several hundred of the donors because counts were too low. A further reported finding was that TCR beta sequences accurately predicted the HLA-A and HLA-B alleles for most subjects in the first cohort. Only TCR beta chains were sequenced in this cohort, and the absence of alpha or paired-chain data limited detectable features.

Receptor amplification or capture employed the immunoSEQ multiplex PCR assay. For the multiplex PCR, a mixture combining 60 forward primers for TCR Vbeta segments and 13 reverse primers for TCR Jbeta segments was used. The CDR3 region of rearranged TCR beta genes was amplified from genomic DNA by a multiplex PCR assay. Amplified TCR beta libraries were sequenced as 87-base-pair reads on the Illumina HiSeq System. As for the original processing: A later analysis counted tens of millions of unique TCR beta chains across the 650 to 700 repertoires, and roughly 10 million of these chains were shared by at least two donors. To remove PCR and sequencing errors, raw reads were error-corrected and collapsed into unique sequences using a nearest-neighbor algorithm that merged closely related sequences. V, D and J gene segments were assigned by aligning CDR3 sequences to IMGT reference sequences. For a sequence to be retained, at least a six-nucleotide match to both a V gene segment and a J gene segment was required. A rearrangement was called productive if the CDR3 had no stop codons and remained in frame with V and J, and every other rearrangement was called non-productive. Following IMGT convention, CDR3 was defined as the stretch from the second conserved V-encoded cysteine up to the conserved J-encoded phenylalanine. In an earlier analysis of just under 600 of the donors, sequences lacking an unambiguous match to a single V gene segment were excluded. An earlier analysis of a few hundred of the donors classified V segments as functional when productive rearrangements were above 56.7% and as segregating when the standard deviation between donors was above 5%. A statistical classification framework was built for diagnosing cytomegalovirus status from the catalog of TCR beta chain sequences. In a later analysis, TCR nucleotide sequences were compared against IMGT/GENE-DB human TR gene sequences so that V and J genes could be assigned. A later analysis assigned CDR3 sequences and most-parsimonious VDJ recombination scenarios with the TCRdist pipeline. In a later analysis, each TCR beta chain was defined by its CDR3 amino acid sequence together with its V-gene family, and reads without a unique V-gene family were excluded. To address suspected cross-contamination and a sequencing artifact, a later analysis removed several hundred highly shared, low-generation-probability nucleotide sequences. A later analysis calculated a clonal expansion index for each public chain from normalized within-repertoire ranks of inferred template counts. In a later analysis, generation probabilities were computed with a VDJ recombination model fitted to out-of-frame rearrangements, and the resulting probabilities were checked against IGoR. Hypergeometric tests were used in a later analysis to score TCR-TCR, TCR-HLA and TCR-CMV co-occurrence, with a repertoire-size bias correction applied to the TCR pairs. In a later analysis, false discovery rates were estimated by permuting HLA or CMV assignments 20 times. In a later analysis, co-occurring TCRs were grouped using DBSCAN, with TCRdist sequence similarity added in when clustering inside HLA-allele-positive subsets. For co-occurrence clustering, repertoires with fewer than 30,000 or more than 120,000 public chains were excluded, along with roughly 5 repertoires with anomalous nucleotide sharing. Held by TCRdb, this immuneACCESS table contains in-frame sequences only and omits some clones. Under half of the omission traces to an unresolved V gene where checked; the cause of the rest is unknown. Clonal size and the V and J genes are those of that table, whereas D and trimming came from the DNA. The sample table contains under 200,000 clones; only one count was recorded for 81% of them. The ten largest clonotypes hold roughly 1.4% of the sample.

From the cysteine up to the phenylalanine, the CDR3 has a length of 15 residues. Just the 45-base CDR3 DNA is kept, in frame starting at base 1. The germline ends are 13 bases apart after V is trimmed by 5 bases and J by 3 bases. The CDR1 and CDR2 encoded by the germline V gene are MDHEN and SYDVKM. The chain is made from TRBV28 and TRBJ2-2; TRBD2 is possibly the D segment (5 matching bases). The sequence derives from a man aged 50 to 59 in good health and CMV-seropositive. Sequencing was performed on PBMCs. The base sequence is TGTGCCAGCAGTCCTAGCCTCGGGCACACCGGGGAGCTGTTTTTT. This codes for CASSPSLGHTGELFF.